This T cell receptor (beta chain) was captured by sequencing in a study of T cell changes during pregnancy in multiple sclerosis. Using immunoSEQ multiplex PCR, the repertoire was profiled, and TCRdb retains in-frame clones only, with some absent. Of around 32,000 clones in the sample, approximately 90% were seen once. Germline-derived CDR1 and CDR2 are MNHNS and SASEGT. This CDR3 contains 11 residues. Of note for this clone: Relative to the germline gene, one junction end is altered; a read error may explain this.

The chain links TRBV6-1 to TRBJ2-7, with 7 bases lining up with TRBD2. The sample consisted of CD8+ T cells from peripheral blood mononuclear cells, taken in the third trimester of pregnancy. The source of this sequence is a female donor with multiple sclerosis, enrolled in a pregnancy study. The DNA of the CDR3 is TGTGCCAGCAGTGACAGGCGGGAGAAGAACTTC. Its protein is CASSDRREKNF.